Listed below are T cell receptor beta chains from one sample, sequenced in a study of CD8+ T cells in alopecia areata. Using immunoSEQ multiplex PCR, the repertoire was profiled, and TCRdb retains in-frame clones only, with some absent. The table lists around 100,000 clones, approximately 58% of them singletons, with around 8.8% in the top ten. Material for sequencing was CD4+ T cells sorted from blood. The receptor source for this set is a human donor in good health. The CDR3 runs from the conserved cysteine through the conserved F or W. The D gene is left open where the match is weak. Size is stated for part of the rows, as once, few or many counts, or as a class when the clone is expanded.

clone size | J gene | D gene | V gene | CDR3 protein | CDR3 DNA
- | TRBJ2-1 | - | TRBV7-9 | CASSRGRSSYNEQFF | TGTGCCAGCAGCCGAGGCCGGAGCTCCTACAATGAGCAGTTCTTC
- | TRBJ1-2 | - | TRBV5-4 | CASSRDYGYTF | TGTGCCAGCAGTAGAGACTATGGCTACACCTTC
- | TRBJ1-6 | - | TRBV27 | CASSLSKLDRYSPLHF | TGTGCCAGCAGTTTATCGAAGTTGGATAGATACTCACCCCTCCACTTT
- | TRBJ2-6 | - | TRBV5-6 | CASSLFSRAGANVLTF | TGTGCCAGCAGCTTGTTTAGTAGGGCTGGGGCCAACGTCCTGACTTTC
- | TRBJ1-1 | - | TRBV30 | CAWSRAGGGPYEAFF | TGTGCCTGGAGTCGAGCGGGGGGCGGACCCTACGAAGCTTTCTTT
- | TRBJ2-7 | TRBD1 | TRBV29-1 | CSVGGQGREQYF | TGCAGCGTTGGAGGACAGGGGAGGGAGCAGTACTTC
few | TRBJ1-5 | - | TRBV5-1 | CASSLGPAGASSNQPQHF | TGCGCCAGCAGCTTGGGACCAGCAGGGGCCTCGAGCAATCAGCCCCAGCATTTT
- | TRBJ1-6 | TRBD1 | TRBV28 | CASSLWDRVNSPLHF | TGTGCCAGCAGTTTATGGGACAGGGTCAATTCACCCCTCCACTTT
- | TRBJ1-4 | TRBD1 | TRBV29-1 | CSVGTGLGKLFF | TGCAGCGTTGGGACAGGGCTCGGGAAACTGTTTTTT
- | TRBJ2-5 | - | TRBV7-9 | CASSLMSDQETQYF | TGTGCCAGCAGCTTGATGTCGGACCAAGAGACCCAGTACTTC
- | TRBJ1-6 | - | TRBV5-1 | CASSLAPGSPPLHF | TGCGCCAGCAGCTTGGCTCCGGGGAGTCCACCCCTCCACTTT
- | TRBJ2-7 | - | TRBV4-1 | CASSRLWGAPGEQYF | TGCGCCAGCAGCCGCCTTTGGGGGGCTCCCGGCGAGCAGTACTTC
- | TRBJ2-4 | TRBD1 | TRBV2 | CASSPPGQWENIQYF | TGTGCCAGCAGTCCGCCGGGACAGTGGGAAAACATTCAGTACTTC
- | TRBJ2-3 | - | TRBV29-1 | CSVELADTQYF | TGCAGCGTTGAACTAGCAGATACGCAGTATTTT
few | TRBJ1-2 | - | TRBV23-1 | CASSQFPERGDGCGYTF | TGCGCCAGCAGTCAATTCCCCGAAAGGGGAGATGGTTGTGGCTACACCTTC
medium-sized | TRBJ2-2 | - | TRBV7-9 | CASSAPEGAGELFF | TGTGCCAGCAGCGCTCCGGAGGGCGCCGGGGAGCTGTTTTTT
- | TRBJ1-3 | - | TRBV5-1 | CASSLTGHSSAGNTIYF | TGCGCCAGCAGCTTGACTGGACACAGCTCGGCTGGAAACACCATATATTTT
- | TRBJ2-4 | - | TRBV7-2 | CASSPYALAKNIQYF | TGTGCCAGCAGCCCCTACGCCCTAGCCAAAAACATTCAGTACTTC
- | TRBJ2-5 | - | TRBV18 | CASSTARETQYF | TGTGCCAGCTCAACCGCTCGGGAGACCCAGTACTTC
- | TRBJ2-3 | - | TRBV29-1 | CSVVQGTDTQYF | TGCAGCGTTGTTCAGGGAACAGATACGCAGTATTTT
- | TRBJ2-7 | - | TRBV29-1 | CSVGGIQRNEQYF | TGCAGCGTTGGGGGAATACAACGGAACGAGCAGTACTTC
- | TRBJ1-5 | TRBD1 | TRBV6-5 | CASRRTGGSNQPQHF | TGTGCCAGCAGGCGTACAGGGGGCAGTAATCAGCCCCAGCATTTT
- | TRBJ1-6 | - | TRBV6-1 | CASSGTDYNSPLHF | TGTGCCAGCAGTGGGACAGATTATAATTCACCCCTCCACTTT
- | TRBJ2-5 | TRBD1 | TRBV30 | CAWTGQPQETQYF | TGTGCCTGGACGGGACAGCCTCAAGAGACCCAGTACTTC
few | TRBJ1-5 | - | TRBV6-6 | CASSQQGSNQPQHF | TGTGCCAGCAGTCAGCAGGGATCGAATCAGCCCCAGCATTTT
- | TRBJ2-5 | - | TRBV2 | CASSERARIETQYF | TGTGCCAGCAGTGAAAGGGCTAGAATAGAGACCCAGTACTTC
- | TRBJ2-3 | - | TRBV4-1 | CASSQDLRTQYF | TGCGCCAGCAGCCAAGACCTGCGTACGCAGTATTTT
- | TRBJ2-2 | - | TRBV4-3 | CASSLGPGELFF | TGCGCCAGCAGCCTAGGACCCGGGGAGCTGTTTTTT
- | TRBJ2-2 | - | TRBV15 | CATRERTYTGELFF | TGTGCCACCCGAGAACGGACCTACACCGGGGAGCTGTTTTTT
few | TRBJ1-2 | - | TRBV6-1 | CACKITGTDFMGYTF | TGTGCCTGTAAAATTACGGGGACGGACTTCATGGGCTACACCTTC
- | TRBJ1-2 | TRBD1 | TRBV29-1 | CSGGTGGFGYTF | TGCAGCGGTGGGACAGGGGGCTTCGGCTACACCTTC
- | TRBJ2-7 | - | TRBV5-4 | CASSFDSSYEQYF | TGTGCCAGCAGCTTTGACAGCTCCTACGAGCAGTACTTC
- | TRBJ1-6 | TRBD1 | TRBV7-9 | CASTPGQGVYNSPLHF | TGTGCCAGTACTCCGGGACAGGGAGTCTATAATTCACCCCTCCACTTT
- | TRBJ1-3 | - | TRBV27 | CASSLPLFAGNTIYF | TGTGCCAGCAGTCTCCCCCTTTTCGCTGGAAACACCATATATTTT
- | TRBJ2-7 | - | TRBV7-2 | CASSLVGSPAAYEQYF | TGTGCCAGCAGCTTAGTGGGTAGCCCCGCGGCCTACGAGCAGTACTTC
- | TRBJ2-3 | - | TRBV29-1 | CSVESGGSSYTQYF | TGCAGCGTTGAATCTGGGGGGTCGTCATATACGCAGTATTTT
- | TRBJ2-7 | - | TRBV7-2 | CASSLLAGSLSYEQYF | TGTGCCAGCAGCTTACTAGCTGGGTCTCTCTCCTACGAGCAGTACTTC
- | TRBJ1-1 | TRBD1 | TRBV30 | CAWSALGQGGTEAFF | TGTGCCTGGAGTGCCTTGGGACAGGGGGGGACTGAAGCTTTCTTT
- | TRBJ2-2 | TRBD1 | TRBV29-1 | CSVESDRRELFF | TGCAGCGTTGAGTCGGACAGGAGGGAGCTGTTTTTT
- | TRBJ2-1 | TRBD2 | TRBV7-2 | CASSLVVGTSGLEQFF | TGTGCCAGCAGCTTAGTCGTTGGGACTAGCGGCTTGGAGCAGTTCTTC
- | TRBJ2-6 | TRBD1 | TRBV4-3 | CASSQEGQLGANVLTF | TGCGCCAGCAGCCAAGAGGGACAGCTTGGGGCCAACGTCCTGACTTTC
- | TRBJ2-3 | - | TRBV6-4 | CASSAEVGRYTQYF | TGTGCCAGCAGCGCGGAAGTGGGGAGGTATACGCAGTATTTT
- | TRBJ1-1 | - | TRBV29-1 | CSVSNTEAFF | TGCAGCGTTTCGAACACTGAAGCTTTCTTT
- | TRBJ2-5 | TRBD2 | TRBV28 | CASSTRRGSPQETQYF | TGTGCCAGCAGTACCCGCCGCGGGAGTCCCCAAGAGACCCAGTACTTC
- | TRBJ2-2 | - | TRBV19 | CASSTGNTGELFF | TGTGCCAGTAGTACAGGGAACACCGGGGAGCTGTTTTTT
- | TRBJ2-3 | TRBD2 | TRBV29-1 | CSDVRGGSTDTQYF | TGCAGCGACGTCCGGGGGGGTAGCACAGATACGCAGTATTTT
few | TRBJ1-1 | - | TRBV25-1 | CASSEPGGNTEAFF | TGTGCCAGCAGTGAACCGGGGGGGAACACTGAAGCTTTCTTT
few | TRBJ2-3 | - | TRBV5-1 | CASSLDRGGGTDTQYF | TGCGCCAGCAGCTTGGATCGCGGGGGCGGCACAGATACGCAGTATTTT
- | TRBJ2-2 | TRBD2 | TRBV5-6 | CASSYSSGVNTGELFF | TGTGCCAGCAGCTACTCAAGCGGGGTGAACACCGGGGAGCTGTTTTTT
- | TRBJ2-3 | TRBD1 | TRBV5-1 | CASSFGQGTDTQYF | TGCGCCAGCAGCTTCGGACAGGGGACAGATACGCAGTATTTT
- | TRBJ1-3 | - | TRBV5-1 | CASSRTGGSSAGNTIYF | TGCGCCAGCAGCCGCACGGGGGGATCCTCTGCGGGAAACACCATATATTTT
- | TRBJ2-7 | - | TRBV9 | CASSEGQGYEQYF | TGTGCCAGCAGCGAGGGTCAAGGGTACGAGCAGTACTTC
many | TRBJ2-7 | TRBD1 | TRBV2 | CASSSRGQGASYEQYF | TGTGCCAGCAGCTCTAGGGGGCAGGGGGCCTCCTACGAGCAGTACTTC
- | TRBJ2-5 | - | TRBV5-6 | CASSSMGPGAGTQYF | TGTGCCAGCAGCTCGATGGGACCTGGTGCCGGGACCCAGTACTTC
once | TRBJ2-1 | TRBD2 | TRBV5-1 | CASSRASGAYNEQFF | TGCGCCAGCAGCCGGGCTAGCGGGGCCTACAATGAGCAGTTCTTC